The T cell receptor beta chain described here comes from a study of T cell responses to AZD1222 COVID-19 vaccine. V lost 1 base to trimming and J lost 2 bases, with 6 bases between them. The CDR3 consists of 14 residues. The germline V gene has CDR1 GTSNPN and CDR2 SVGIG (reference sequence). Regarding the study as a whole: Increases in Spike-specific TCR breadth and depth were seen after two AZD1222 doses. Reportedly, nearly half of unique spike TCRs recognized epitopes outside B.1.351/B.1.1.7 mutations. Repertoire samples came only from after the peak T cell response. Among the donors, most were white British and more were female, and clonal diversity was possibly underestimated.

Clones were sequenced by immunoSEQ multiplex PCR, and TCRdb holds only the in-frame ones, with some missing. The data show 90,000 to 150,000 clones, 70% to 90% seen once. As to this clone: Its antigen is as yet unknown.

The source is an adult in good health. The sequencing here drew on peripheral blood, taken on day 0 of AZD1222 vaccination. This chain uses TRBV30 with TRBJ1-6; TRBD1 might be the D (5 bases). Here the CDR3 reads CAWSADTYNSPLHF. The CDR3 DNA sequence: TGTGCCTGGAGTGCGGACACCTATAATTCACCCCTCCACTTT.